This is a list of T cell receptor beta chains from one sample in a study of blood T cells in healthy people across ages. TCRdb itself ran the 5' RACE reads through MiXCR, one entry per CDR3 protein. The sample contains approximately 1,000,000 distinct CDR3 sequences, more than 40% of which appear only once. The specimen sequenced was blood. All receptors derive from a woman aged 55-69 years in good health. Both conserved end residues are trimmed from each CDR3. Rows may omit the clone size; those that give it use once, few, many or a size class.

CDR3aa	abundance	v_gene	j_gene
ASSSQGMGSYNEQF	few	TRBV7-2	TRBJ2-1
ASSRAAYFYEQY	few	TRBV27	TRBJ2-7
ASSAGIGPQGQETQY	few	TRBV11-2	TRBJ2-5
AISRGDKGYGYT	few	TRBV10-3	TRBJ1-2
ASPGSRDDGVDQPQH	NA	TRBV10-1	TRBJ1-5
ASSLSLGPYNEQF	many	TRBV7-3	TRBJ2-1
ASSPGVGDSYYTEAF	NA	TRBV28	TRBJ1-1
ANSRIAGATDTQY	NA	TRBV7-2	TRBJ2-3
ASSSHGTQY	few	TRBV7-2	TRBJ2-5
SAVGGGKRYNEQF	NA	TRBV20-1	TRBJ2-1
ATSRTASGRAGLGNEQF	many	TRBV15	TRBJ2-1
ASRTGTSGRWSDTQY	few	TRBV11-2	TRBJ2-3
ASSTGTSGRVTNEQF	NA	TRBV6-1	TRBJ2-1
ASSPHGTGGNQPQH	few	TRBV6-5	TRBJ1-5
SAMWGQGATEAF	NA	TRBV20-1	TRBJ1-1
ASSVGSLGEQY	few	TRBV2	NA
SVEERHYEQY	NA	TRBV29-1	TRBJ2-7
ASSPDPRLNSY	few	TRBV2	TRBJ2-4
ASSDLGSYGYT	NA	TRBV6-2/TRBV6-3	TRBJ1-2
ASSVRGTRNEQF	NA	TRBV2	TRBJ2-1
ATSRDSGGASYGYT	once	TRBV15	TRBJ1-2
ASSVLPVGEDEQY	NA	TRBV9	TRBJ2-7
ASRGGGVVVDTQY	NA	TRBV11-2	TRBJ2-3
SADRRGTDTQY	once	TRBV29-1	TRBJ2-3
ASSPQLKPYNEQF	few	TRBV12-3/TRBV12-4	TRBJ2-1
ATGWENEQY	NA	TRBV10-3	TRBJ2-7
ASSEPARGELF	once	TRBV25-1	TRBJ1-4
SASEGLNTEAF	NA	TRBV20-1	TRBJ1-1
ASSKGSSHNEQF	NA	TRBV7-8	TRBJ2-1
ASSGPGRAAYEQY	NA	TRBV28	TRBJ2-7
SASRGQNSNQPQH	NA	TRBV20-1	TRBJ1-5
ATSKQRPGGRSEQF	NA	TRBV15	TRBJ2-1
ASSLGGLANEKLF	few	TRBV5-1	TRBJ1-4
ASSQGVAKNIQY	few	TRBV3-1	TRBJ2-4
ASSGSQGEGASYEQY	few	TRBV25-1	TRBJ2-7
ATSDFSGNNEQF	NA	TRBV24-1	TRBJ2-1
SVGLNPDTQY	NA	TRBV29-1	TRBJ2-3
ASSSRTGDAGANVLT	NA	TRBV9	TRBJ2-6
ASSGGDLQSSYNEQF	NA	TRBV5-5	TRBJ2-1
ASSFGEGGVHSGANVLT	NA	TRBV11-2	TRBJ2-6
ASSPDRLSNQPQH	few	TRBV6-5	TRBJ1-5